This T cell receptor beta chain emerged from a study of T cell responses to AZD1222 COVID-19 vaccine. Findings and caveats of the study: Spike was spanned by vaccine-associated CD4 TCRs, which were dominant at 160-218 and 743-854.

Germline V CDR1 and CDR2: MNHNY, SVGAGI (reference sequence). The CDR3 contains 13 residues. V dropped 8 bases and J dropped 5; count of bases not matched to a gene: 5. Assay used: immunoSEQ multiplex PCR; TCRdb lists only in-frame clones, some missing. Here the sample spans about 150,000 clones, about 89% being singletons. In regard to this clone: Its antigen is not identified.

The J gene is TRBJ2-1, the V gene TRBV6-6; TRBD2 matches at 8 bases. This sequence was found in an adult who received the MenACWY meningococcal vaccine as a control. This specimen consisted of peripheral blood, obtained 28 days after the second dose of the MenACWY control vaccine. The CDR3 region has the DNA TGTGCCAGCTTGTCGGGAGGGAACAATGAGCAGTTCTTC. Its translation is CASLSGGNNEQFF.